This T cell receptor (beta chain) was sequenced in a study of shared clonotypes between healthy human individuals. The study's findings and limits: Richness estimates generally favored naive over memory subsets.

Each replicate PCR on the sorted subsets used roughly 190 ng DNA (roughly 27,000 T cell genomes). Sequencing used immunoSEQ multiplex PCR; TCRdb keeps in-frame clones, though not all of them. Seen here are some 2.1 million clones, approximately 92% observed once, and the top ten hold around 1.7%. A word on this clone: Its cognate antigen is unknown.

Terminally differentiated effector memory CD45RA+ cells were excluded from the naive CD8 cells, which were CD45RO-negative and positively selected for CCR7. The CDR3 spans 11 residues. J lost 8 bases, V lost 7 bases, and 4 bases had no gene match. Germline loops: CDR1 MDHEN, CDR2 SYDVKM. Input material: naive CD8+ T cells from PBMCs. The origin of this receptor is a man in his late teens or twenties in good health. Some clones in this sample may be carry-over from other donors' samples. The chain combines TRBV28 with TRBJ1-2, with TRBD1 matching 7 bases. The CDR3 DNA reads as TGTGCCAGCAACAGGGGCTGGGGCTACACCTTC. This translates into CASNRGWGYTF.